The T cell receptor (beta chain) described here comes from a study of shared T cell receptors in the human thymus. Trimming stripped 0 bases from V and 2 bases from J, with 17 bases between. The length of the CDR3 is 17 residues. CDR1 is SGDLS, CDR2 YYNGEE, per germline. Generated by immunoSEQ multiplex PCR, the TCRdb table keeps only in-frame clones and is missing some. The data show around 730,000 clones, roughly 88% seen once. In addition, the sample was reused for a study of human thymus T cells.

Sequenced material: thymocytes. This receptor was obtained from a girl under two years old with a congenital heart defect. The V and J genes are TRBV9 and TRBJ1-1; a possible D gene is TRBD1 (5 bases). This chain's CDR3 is CASSVGLPSRANTEAFF. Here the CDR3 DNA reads TGTGCCAGCAGCGTAGGCCTCCCGAGCAGGGCCAACACTGAAGCTTTCTTT.